These 17 T cell receptor beta chains originate from one sample sequenced in a study of blood T cell repertoires in COVID-19. Assay: immunoSEQ multiplex PCR; the TCRdb copy retains only in-frame clones and omits some. The sample has 100,000 to 120,000 clones, 70% to 90% seen once. What was sequenced was peripheral blood. These receptors were obtained from a woman aged 45 to 65 with acute or convalescent COVID-19.

The CDR3, as DNA: TGTGCCAGCAGTTTAGGCGGGGGCCAGCCCCAGCATTTT. Translating gives CASSLGGGQPQHF. The rearrangement links TRBV12-3 or TRBV12-4 to TRBJ1-5; a possible D gene is TRBD1 (6 bases). The V and J ends lost 1 base and 7 bases respectively, with 8 bases between them. The CDR3 is 13 residues long.

The chain links TRBV19 to TRBJ2-7, with TRBD2 matching over 10 bases. This CDR3 has 14 residues. Germline V gives CDR1 LNHDA, CDR2 SQIVND (reference sequence). J lost 6 bases, V lost 2 bases, and 4 bases had no gene match. The CDR3 DNA sequence: TGTGCCAGTAGTATAAAGCGGGAGGGCGCCGAGCAGTACTTC. Its protein product is CASSIKREGAEQYF.

The chain joins TRBV5-6 to TRBJ2-3; TRBD2 might be the D (6 bases). CDR1 is SGHDT, CDR2 YYEEEE, per germline. Trimming pared 10 bases from V and 4 bases from J, leaving 16 bases between. The CDR3 spans 13 residues. The CDR3 DNA follows: TGTGCCCCCGCCCCCAGGGAGGCAGATACGCAGTATTTT. Translated: CAPAPREADTQYF.

The chain uses TRBV6-5 and TRBJ2-7; tentatively, D is TRBD2 (6 bases). V lost 0 bases and J lost 0, with 12 bases in between. The length of the CDR3 is 16 residues. Germline-derived CDR1 and CDR2 are MNHEY and SVGAGI. CDR3 loop: CASSYSWEASSYEQYF. The DNA of the CDR3 is TGTGCCAGCAGTTACTCTTGGGAGGCTAGCTCCTACGAGCAGTACTTC.

This chain uses TRBV6-6 with TRBJ2-1; TRBD1 matches 8 bases. The CDR3 spans 12 residues. CDR1 is MNHNY, CDR2 SVGAGI, per germline (reference sequence). V shed 6 bases and J 5 bases; nucleotides not matched to a gene: 0. CDR3 in amino acids: CASRDRDNEQFF. The CDR3 DNA reads as TGTGCCAGCAGGGACAGGGACAATGAGCAGTTCTTC.

The J gene is TRBJ1-5, the V gene TRBV7-9; TRBD1 might be the D (6 bases). The V and J ends lost 1 base and 6 bases respectively, with 19 bases between them. CDR3 length: 17 amino acids. Germline CDR1 SEHNR, CDR2 FQNEAQ (reference sequence). CDR3 DNA sequence: TGTGCCAGCAGCTTAGGGGTGGGGGCGCTGGACGGTCAGCCCCAGCATTTT. This translates into CASSLGVGALDGQPQHF. The variable domain in full, with the rest retrieved from reference TRBV7-9 and TRBJ1-5, is DTGVSQNPRHKITKRGQNVTFRCDPISEHNRLYWYRQTLGQGPEFLTYFQNEAQLEKSRLLSDRFSAERPKGSFSTLEIQRTEQGDSAMYLCASSLGVGALDGQPQHFGDGTRLSIL.

V gene TRBV7-9 combines with J gene TRBJ2-2; D unresolved. This CDR3 is 15 amino acids long. With 7 bases removed from V and 1 base from J, the gap between germline ends came to 13 bases. Germline values: CDR1 SEHNR, CDR2 FQNEAQ (reference sequence). DNA for the CDR3: TGTGCCAGCACTACCGGTGGGCAGAACACCGGGGAGCTGTTTTTT. Protein sequence: CASTTGGQNTGELFF. The full variable domain, with the rest looked up from reference TRBV7-9 and TRBJ2-2, is DTGVSQNPRHKITKRGQNVTFRCDPISEHNRLYWYRQTLGQGPEFLTYFQNEAQLEKSRLLSDRFSAERPKGSFSTLEIQRTEQGDSAMYLCASTTGGQNTGELFFGEGSRLTVL.

The chain employs TRBV30 and TRBJ2-2; 7 bases match TRBD1. The CDR3 runs 13 residues. The V gene's germline CDR1 is GTSNPN and CDR2 SVGIG (reference sequence). J lost 6 bases, V lost 4 bases, and 5 bases had no gene match. The CDR3, as DNA: TGTGCCTGGAAGGGGGCGTCGGCCGGGGAGCTGTTTTTT. It is translated as CAWKGASAGELFF.

The genes are TRBV4-2 and TRBJ2-2, with D maybe TRBD1 (5 bases). The CDR3 covers 18 residues. V lost 0 bases and J 0 bases, leaving 14 bases between the germline ends. Germline CDR1 reads LGHNA; CDR2 reads YNFKEQ. The CDR3 nucleotides read TGTGCCAGCAGCCAAGAGAGTGGCAGGGCCACGAACACCGGGGAGCTGTTTTTT. Translation: CASSQESGRATNTGELFF.

This clone was picked up one time. V usage is TRBV5-1 and J usage is TRBJ2-4, with 8 bases fitting TRBD2. The CDR3 covers 14 residues. V gave up 3 bases and J gave up 6 bases; unmatched junction bases: 5. The germline V gene encodes CDR1 SGHRS and CDR2 YFSETQ. CDR3 nucleotides: TGCGCCAGCAGCTCCCGGGGGGGAAGAAACATTCAGTACTTC. It codes for CASSSRGGRNIQYF.

This clone occurred a few times. The J gene is TRBJ2-3, the V gene TRBV5-1; 8 bases line up with TRBD1. The CDR3 loop spans 15 amino acids. J was trimmed by 4 bases and V by 4 bases; bases with no gene match: 8. Per germline, CDR1 SGHRS and CDR2 YFSETQ. This chain's CDR3 is CASSPLTGDADTQYF. CDR3 coding DNA: TGCGCCAGCAGCCCACTGACAGGGGACGCAGATACGCAGTATTTT.

The V gene is TRBV2, the J gene TRBJ2-7; 7 bases agree with TRBD1. The CDR3 extends over 13 amino acids. Germline loops: CDR1 SNHLY, CDR2 FYNNEI. Trimming cost V 5 bases and J 1 base; bases outside gene matches: 2. The CDR3 loop is CASSRQGSYEQYF. The CDR3, as DNA: TGTGCCAGCAGTCGACAGGGATCCTACGAGCAGTACTTC.

V gene TRBV30 combines with J gene TRBJ1-1, with TRBD1 identical over 10 bases. The V and J ends lost 0 bases and 8 bases, in that order; junction bases with no gene match: 6. This CDR3 has 14 amino acids. CDR1 GTSNPN and CDR2 SVGIG come from the germline V gene (reference sequence). CDR3: CAWSVVMGQGEAFF. The CDR3 DNA reads TGTGCCTGGAGTGTTGTTATGGGACAGGGGGAAGCTTTCTTT.

V is TRBV5-1 and J is TRBJ1-1, with a possible D match to TRBD1 (5 bases). The CDR3 totals 14 residues. CDR1 is SGHRS, CDR2 YFSETQ, per germline. V was cut by 2 bases and J by 0 bases, with 8 bases left in between. The CDR3 DNA reads TGCGCCAGCAGCTTTAGGGGCCTGAACACTGAAGCTTTCTTT. This codes for CASSFRGLNTEAFF.

The rearrangement uses TRBV6-5 and TRBJ1-2, with 7 nucleotides matching TRBD1. CDR3 length: 14 residues. The J segment lost 7 bases and the V segment lost 0 bases, leaving 5 bases of the junction unmatched. Germline CDR1 reads MNHEY; CDR2 reads SVGAGI. The CDR3 loop reads CASSYSTGVVGYTF. CDR3 nucleotide sequence: TGTGCCAGCAGTTACTCTACAGGGGTAGTTGGCTACACCTTC.

The CDR3, as DNA: TGTGCCAGCATGGCTAGCCAAGAGACCCAGTACTTC. It is translated as CASMASQETQYF. The genes are TRBV6-4 and TRBJ2-5; no firm D call. Per the germline V gene, CDR1 is MRHNA and CDR2 is SNTAGT. CDR3 length equals 12 residues. Trimming removed 7 bases at V and 1 base at J, with 7 bases between.

This clone showed up just once. This chain links TRBV11-2 with TRBJ2-2, with 13 bases lining up with TRBD2. Germline-derived CDR1 and CDR2 are SGHAT and FQNNGV. The length of the CDR3 is 16 residues. V was pared by 7 bases and J by 6 bases, with 8 bases of the junction left unmatched. The CDR3 nucleotides read TGTGCCAGCACCAGGACTAGCGGGAGATCGTCCGGGGAGCTGTTTTTT. This sequence encodes CASTRTSGRSSGELFF.